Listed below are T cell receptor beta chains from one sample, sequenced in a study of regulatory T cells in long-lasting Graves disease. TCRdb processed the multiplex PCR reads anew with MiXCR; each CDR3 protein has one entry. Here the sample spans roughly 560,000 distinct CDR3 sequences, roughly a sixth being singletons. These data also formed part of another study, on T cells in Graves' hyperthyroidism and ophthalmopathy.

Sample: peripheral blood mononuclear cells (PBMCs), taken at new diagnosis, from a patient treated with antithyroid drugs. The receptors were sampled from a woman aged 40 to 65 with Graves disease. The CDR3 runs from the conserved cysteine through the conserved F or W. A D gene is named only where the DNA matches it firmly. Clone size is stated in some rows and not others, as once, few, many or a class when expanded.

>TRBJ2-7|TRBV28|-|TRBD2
TGTGCCAGCAGTACTAGCGGGCAGTCCTACGAGCAGTACTTC
CASSTSGQSYEQYF
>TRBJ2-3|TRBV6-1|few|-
TGTGCCAGCCTTTGGGTGGGAGGGGGTGAGCAGTATTTT
CASLWVGGGEQYF
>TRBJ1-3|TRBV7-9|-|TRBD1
TGTGCCAGCAGCTACCCGGGACAGGGTGAAAACACCATATATTTT
CASSYPGQGENTIYF
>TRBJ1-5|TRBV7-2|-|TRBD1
TGTGCCAGCAGCTGGGACGGGACAGGGGTAGGTCAGCCCCAGCATTTT
CASSWDGTGVGQPQHF
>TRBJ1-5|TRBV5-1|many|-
TGCGCCAGCAGCTTCGGGGGGAGTGAAAGCAATCAGCCCCAGCATTTT
CASSFGGSESNQPQHF
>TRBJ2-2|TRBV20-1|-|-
TGCAGTGCTAGAGTGCCGGGGTACAACACCGGGGAGCTGTTTTTT
CSARVPGYNTGELFF
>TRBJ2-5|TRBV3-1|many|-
TGTGCCAGCAGCCAAGGTCGAGGGCAAGAGACCCAGTACTTC
CASSQGRGQETQYF
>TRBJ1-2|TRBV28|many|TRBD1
TGTGCCAGCAGCCCAACACCGGGACAGGGGGTCTATGGCTACACCTTC
CASSPTPGQGVYGYTF
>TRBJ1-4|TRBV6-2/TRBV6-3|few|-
TGTGCCAGCATGAGGACAGCGACTAATGAAAAACTGTTTTTT
CASMRTATNEKLFF
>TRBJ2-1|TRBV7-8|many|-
TGTGCCAGCAGCTTAGTTAGTCGACAGAGCTCCTACAATGAGCAGTTCTTC
CASSLVSRQSSYNEQFF
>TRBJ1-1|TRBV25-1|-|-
TGTGCCAGCACCCGGGGGAGCGGGACGAACACTGAAGCTTTCTTT
CASTRGSGTNTEAFF
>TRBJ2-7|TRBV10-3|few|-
TGTGCCATCAGTGAAGACAGGGTTGCGGGAGACGAGCAGTACTTC
CAISEDRVAGDEQYF
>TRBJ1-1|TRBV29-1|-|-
TGCAGCGGCGGACAGTTATCGACTGAAGCTTTCTTT
CSGGQLSTEAFF
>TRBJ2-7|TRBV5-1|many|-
TGTGCCAGCAGCTTACGGGACGAGCAGTACTTC
CASSLRDEQYF
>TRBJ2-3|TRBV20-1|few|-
TGCAGTGCTATGACACCCTCTTCCTCCACAGATACGCAGTATTTT
CSAMTPSSSTDTQYF
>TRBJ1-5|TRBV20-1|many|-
TGCAGTGCCCGGGACACCGAAGTTAGCAATCAGCCCCAGCATTTT
CSARDTEVSNQPQHF
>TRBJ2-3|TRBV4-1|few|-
TGCGCCAGCAGCCAAGATAGGTGGGAAAGCGCAGACACGCAGTATTTT
CASSQDRWESADTQYF
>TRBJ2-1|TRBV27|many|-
TGTGCCAGCAGTTTATGGGGCGGGCGCGAGGAGCAGTTCTTC
CASSLWGGREEQFF
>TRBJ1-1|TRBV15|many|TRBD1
TGTGCCACCAGCAGCCAACAGGGGGCGACTGAAGCTTTCTTT
CATSSQQGATEAFF
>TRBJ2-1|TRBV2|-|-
TGTGCCAGCAGTGAATTGGCAGGGATAGGTTATGAGCAGTTCTTC
CASSELAGIGYEQFF
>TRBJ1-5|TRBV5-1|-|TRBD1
TGTGCCAGCAGCTTTTCCAGGGGGCGCAATCAGCCCCAGCATTTT
CASSFSRGRNQPQHF
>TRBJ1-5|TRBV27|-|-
TGTGCCAGCAGTTTCTTAGGGGTGCAGCCCCAGCATTTT
CASSFLGVQPQHF
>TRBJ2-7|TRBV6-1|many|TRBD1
TGTGCCAGCAACCGTGCGGACAGGGGCAACGAGCAGTACTTC
CASNRADRGNEQYF
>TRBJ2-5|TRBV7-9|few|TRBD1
TGTGCCAGCAGCTTAGACCCCGGACAGGGATTGGAGACCCAGTACTTC
CASSLDPGQGLETQYF
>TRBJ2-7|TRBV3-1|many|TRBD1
TGTGCCAGCAGCCATCGGGACAGAAGCTCCTACGAGCAGTACTTC
CASSHRDRSSYEQYF
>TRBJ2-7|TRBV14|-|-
TGTGCCAGCAGCCAAGATGGGAGGTGGAGTAGGTGGGACAATGAGCAGTACTTC
CASSQDGRWSRWDNEQYF
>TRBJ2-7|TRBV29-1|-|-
TGCAGCGTTGGGGAAGGGTTGGAGCAGTACTTC
CSVGEGLEQYF
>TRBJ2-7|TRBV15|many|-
TGTGCCACCAGCAGTTGGGGGACGGAAGCTACCTACGAGCAGTACTTC
CATSSWGTEATYEQYF
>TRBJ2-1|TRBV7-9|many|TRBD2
TGTGCCAGCAGCTTAGGGCCGGCTAGCGGGGAGCGCGATGAGCAGTTCTTC
CASSLGPASGERDEQFF
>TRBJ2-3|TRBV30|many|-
TGTGCCTGGAGTGTAGAACCAATCACAGATACGCAGTATTTT
CAWSVEPITDTQYF
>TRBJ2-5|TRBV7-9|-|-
TGTGCCAGCAGCTTCGGTTTTACAGCTGAAGAGACCCAGTACTTC
CASSFGFTAEETQYF
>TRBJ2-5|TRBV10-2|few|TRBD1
TGCGCCAGCCAGAACCGGGACAGGGGTTCGGAGACCCAGTACTTC
CASQNRDRGSETQYF
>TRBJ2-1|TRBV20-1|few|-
TGCAGTGCTTTAGGGGGGGGCCTGAACAATGAGCAGTTCTTC
CSALGGGLNNEQFF
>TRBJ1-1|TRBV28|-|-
TGTGCCAGCAGTGAGGGGCCAGAAGCTTTCTTT
CASSEGPEAFF
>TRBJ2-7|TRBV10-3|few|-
TGTGCCATCAGTGAGTCGCAGGCTCACGAGCAGTACTTC
CAISESQAHEQYF
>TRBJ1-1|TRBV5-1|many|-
TGCGCCAGCAGCTTGGGGGACCAAGCTTTCTTT
CASSLGDQAFF
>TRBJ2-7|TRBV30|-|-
TGTGCCTGGAGTCCTCAATCCTACGAGCAGTACTTC
CAWSPQSYEQYF
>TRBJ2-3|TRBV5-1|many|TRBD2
TGCGCCAGCAGCGCCTCGGGGGGGGGAGTCGCAGATACGCAGTATTTT
CASSASGGGVADTQYF
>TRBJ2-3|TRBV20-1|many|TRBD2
TGCAGTGCTAGAGACTGGACTAGCTCCGACACAGATACGCAGTATTTT
CSARDWTSSDTDTQYF
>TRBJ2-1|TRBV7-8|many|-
TGTGCCAGCAGCTTGACGGGAGCCGAGGGCAATGAGCAGTTCTTC
CASSLTGAEGNEQFF
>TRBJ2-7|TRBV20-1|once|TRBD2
TGCAGTGCGAGAATAGGGACTAGCGGGCGCTACGAGCAGTACTTC
CSARIGTSGRYEQYF
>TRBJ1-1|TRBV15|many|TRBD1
TGTGCCACCAGCAGAGACAGGGGGTCAGTGGGGACTGAAGCTTTCTTT
CATSRDRGSVGTEAFF
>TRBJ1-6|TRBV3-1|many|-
TGTGCCAGCAGCCCCTGGACGGGAACGGATAATTCACCCCTCCACTTT
CASSPWTGTDNSPLHF
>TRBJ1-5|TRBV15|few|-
TGTGCCACCAGCAGTGACTGGTTTAGCAATCAGCCCCAGCATTTT
CATSSDWFSNQPQHF
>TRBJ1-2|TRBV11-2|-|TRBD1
TGTGCCAGCAGCTCTGCAGGGGGAGGAGGCTACACCTTC
CASSSAGGGGYTF
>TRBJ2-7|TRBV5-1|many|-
TGCGCCAGCAGCTTGGAACCGGGGGCCTCCTACGAGCAGTACTTC
CASSLEPGASYEQYF